This TCR beta chain is from a study of a mutant IDH1 vaccine in newly diagnosed glioma. At the level of the study: Patients in the study were vaccinated eight times, receiving shots in weeks 1, 3, 5, 7, 11, 15, 19 and 23.

This clone has a handful of counts. Its antigen is unknown. Time point specified: week 5, during vaccination. Vaccinated patients received 300 ug of mutant IDH1 20-mer peptide per dose, with topical imiquimod. Trimming cost V 2 bases and J 5 bases, with 10 bases left between them. This CDR3 spans 13 amino acids. CDR1 and CDR2 (germline): GTSNPN, SVGIG (reference sequence). The repertoire was sequenced with immunoSEQ multiplex PCR; TCRdb's copy has only in-frame clones and lacks some. The repertoire holds around 28,000 clones, with roughly 90% as singletons. This sequence was found in a man between 18 and 29 years old with glioma. Sequenced here: PBMCs, sampled from a glioma patient whose treatment included an IDH1 peptide vaccine. The chain employs TRBV30 and TRBJ1-5; possible D gene TRBD1, 6 bases. The CDR3 protein is CAWSLAGDQPQHF. The CDR3 bases are TGTGCCTGGAGTTTGGCAGGGGATCAGCCCCAGCATTTT. Full variable domain (missing parts from reference TRBV30 and TRBJ1-5): SQTIHQWPATLVQPVGSPLSLECTVEGTSNPNLYWYRQAAGRGLQLLFYSVGIGQISSEVPQNLSASRPQDRQFILSSKKLLLSDSGFYLCAWSLAGDQPQHFGDGTRLSIL.